Below are 24 T cell receptor beta chains sequenced from a single sample in a study of T cells in Graves' hyperthyroidism and ophthalmopathy. What was amplified from RNA transcripts were TCR beta CDR3 regions. Using the HTBI primer set, a first-round RT-PCR was run on the TCR CDR3. TCRdb ran MiXCR on the multiplex PCR reads and lists one entry per CDR3 protein. The table includes about 660,000 distinct CDR3 sequences, 45% detected once. Sample: peripheral blood or thyroid tissue (not recorded which). These receptors were collected from an adult man with Graves' disease, either hyperthyroidism or ophthalmopathy (not recorded which).

This clonotype was picked up a small number of times. The rearrangement links TRBV4-1 to TRBJ1-2; TRBD1 matches at 8 bases. Germline assignment: CDR1 MGHRA and CDR2 YSYEKL. This CDR3 region has 14 residues. Germline trimming cut 0 bases from V and 8 bases from J; bases unmatched to any gene: 5. The CDR3 DNA reads TGCGCCAGCAGCCAAGATGGACAGGGAGGAGGCTACACCTTC. Its protein is CASSQDGQGGGYTF.

The CDR3 DNA reads TGTGCCATCAGACCGGGACTAGCGAAAGAGACCCAGTACTTC. It codes for CAIRPGLAKETQYF. The rearrangement links TRBV7-9 to TRBJ2-5; 10 bases agree with TRBD2. J lost 3 bases, V lost 10 bases, and 8 bases had no gene match. Germline-derived CDR1 and CDR2 are SEHNR and FQNEAQ (reference sequence). CDR3 length: 14 amino acids.

The chain is built from TRBV24-1 and TRBJ2-7; D tentatively fits TRBD1 or TRBD2 (7 bases each). The germline V gene encodes CDR1 KGHDR and CDR2 SFDVKD. The CDR3 length is 14 residues. V lost 4 bases and J lost 5, with 14 bases in between. This CDR3 is CATSEDREGHEQYF. The DNA of the CDR3 is TGTGCCACCAGTGAAGACAGGGAGGGGCACGAGCAGTACTTC.

V and J are TRBV7-2 and TRBJ1-6, with 7 bases identical to TRBD1. Germline-derived CDR1 and CDR2 are SGHTA and FQGNSA. The CDR3 has 16 residues. Trimming cost V 6 bases and J 4 bases; bases outside gene matches: 9. CDR3 loop: CASSPITGQYNSPLHF. The DNA for the CDR3 is TGTGCCAGCAGTCCGATTACGGGACAGTATAATTCACCCCTCCACTTT.

This chain links TRBV5-8 with TRBJ2-5; 11 nucleotides agree with TRBD2. This CDR3 has 16 residues. Germline V gives CDR1 SGHTS, CDR2 YDEGEE. J was trimmed by 4 bases and V by 3 bases; bases with no gene match: 8. The CDR3 reads CASSSLAGGKGETQYF. CDR3 nucleotide sequence: TGTGCCAGCAGCTCTCTAGCGGGGGGAAAGGGAGAGACCCAGTACTTC. Looking up the rest from reference TRBV5-8 and TRBJ2-5 gives the full variable domain: EAGVTQSPTHLIKTRGQQATLRCSPISGHTSVYWYQQALGLGLQFLLWYDEGEERNRGNFPPRFSGRQFPNYSSELNVNALELEDSALYLCASSSLAGGKGETQYFGPGTRLLVL.

For this clonotype: A much larger clone lies one base from this, so it may be a read error. This chain joins TRBV2 and TRBJ2-5; TRBD1 is a possible D gene (6 bases). The CDR3 spans 14 residues. Germline V lookup: CDR1 SNHLY, CDR2 FYNNEI. V was trimmed by 7 bases and J by 5 bases, leaving 17 bases between them. In DNA form, the CDR3 reads TGTGCCAGCACGACAGGAACGGGGTGGGAGACCCAGTACTTC. This sequence encodes CASTTGTGWETQYF.

This clonotype was counted many times. J is TRBJ1-6 and V is TRBV19; D call uncertain. Looked up from germline, CDR1 is LNHDA and CDR2 is SQIVND (reference sequence). Deletions cut 3 bases from V and 13 bases from J, with 22 bases between. The CDR3 has 16 amino acids. The CDR3 DNA sequence: TGTGCCAGTAGTATGATACCGACACCGCCGATCGTGCCCCTCCACTTT. Amino acid sequence: CASSMIPTPPIVPLHF.

Points on this clonotype: A read error is possible here, since a much larger clone lies one base away. The chain links TRBV10-3 to TRBJ2-7; 10 bases align to TRBD1. This CDR3 spans 16 amino acids. Germline-derived CDR1 and CDR2 are ENHRY and SYGVKD. The CDR3 reads CTISPLLTGGENEQYF. The CDR3 DNA follows: TGTACCATCAGTCCCTTACTGACAGGGGGCGAGAACGAGCAGTACTTC.

This chain connects TRBV29-1 to TRBJ1-2; 9 bases line up with TRBD1. CDR1 is SQVTM, CDR2 ANQGSEA, per germline. Losses at the gene ends were 7 bases for V and 1 base for J; bases not matched to a gene: 7. The CDR3 has 14 amino acids. For the CDR3, the DNA is TGCAGCGCTGCTGGGACAGGGCGTAACTATGGCTACACCTTC. Amino acids: CSAAGTGRNYGYTF. Supplemented by reference TRBV29-1 and TRBJ1-2, the full variable domain reads SAVISQKPSRDICQRGTSLTIQCQVDSQVTMMFWYRQQPGQSLTLIATANQGSEATYESGFVIDKFPISRPNLTFSTLTVSNMSPEDSSIYLCSAAGTGRNYGYTFGSGTRLTVV.

This chain links TRBV19 with TRBJ2-6; D is uncertain. Trimming removed 7 bases from V and 0 bases from J, with 13 bases in between. The CDR3 totals 16 residues. Germline V CDR1 and CDR2: LNHDA, SQIVND (reference sequence). CDR3 sequence reads: CASTSGRNSGANVLTF. Here the CDR3 DNA reads TGTGCCAGTACTTCTGGACGGAACTCTGGGGCCAACGTCCTGACTTTC.

This clonotype was observed a few times. This sequence joins TRBV14 and TRBJ2-7; 10 positions agree with TRBD2. Germline CDR1 and CDR2: SGHDN and FVKESK. V was pared by 1 base and J by 6 bases, with 9 bases of the junction left unmatched. The CDR3 contains 16 residues. CDR3 nucleotide sequence: TGTGCCAGCAGCCAAGTGACGGCTAGCGGGAGCGGCGAGCAGTACTTC. Amino acids: CASSQVTASGSGEQYF. Full variable domain (rest looked up from reference TRBV14 and TRBJ2-7): EAGVTQFPSHSVIEKGQTVTLRCDPISGHDNLYWYRRVMGKEIKFLLHFVKESKQDESGMPNNRFLAERTGGTYSTLKVQPAELEDSGVYFCASSQVTASGSGEQYFGPGTRLTVT.

This clonotype was picked up a small number of times. The V gene is TRBV19, the J gene TRBJ2-2; D tentatively fits TRBD1 or TRBD2 (5 bases each). The CDR3 has 12 residues. The V end lost 10 bases, the J end lost 3 bases, and 9 bases lay between the germline ends. Germline V lookup: CDR1 LNHDA, CDR2 SQIVND (reference sequence). The CDR3 DNA is TGTGCCATGAGGGGTCACACCGGGGAGCTGTTTTTT. Its translation: CAMRGHTGELFF. Full variable domain (outside the CDR3, taken from reference TRBV19 and TRBJ2-2): DGGITQSPKYLFRKEGQNVTLSCEQNLNHDAMYWYRQDPGQGLRLIYYSQIVNDFQKGDIAEGYSVSREKKESFPLTVTSAQKNPTAFYLCAMRGHTGELFFGEGSRLTVL.

The chain combines TRBV20-1 with TRBJ1-1; a possible D gene is TRBD1 (6 bases). Trimming pared 6 bases from V and 6 bases from J, leaving 17 bases between. Germline values: CDR1 DFQATT, CDR2 SNEGSKA (reference sequence). CDR3 size: 13 residues. The CDR3 DNA reads as TGCAGTGCGAATACGGGGGGCCCGGCTGAAGCTTTCTTT. Protein sequence: CSANTGGPAEAFF.

The rearrangement links TRBV20-1 to TRBJ1-5; D unresolved. The V gene lost 4 bases and the J gene lost 1 base, with 14 bases spanning the gap. The V gene's germline CDR1 is DFQATT and CDR2 SNEGSKA (reference sequence). This CDR3 comprises 15 residues. Here the CDR3 reads CSANFLSGSNQPQHF. The CDR3 region has the DNA TGCAGTGCTAACTTTTTATCTGGGAGCAATCAGCCCCAGCATTTT.

This clonotype showed up many times. The chain carries TRBV7-2 and TRBJ1-2, with D possibly being TRBD1 (5 bases). CDR3 length equals 14 residues. CDR1 and CDR2 from the germline V gene are SGHTA and FQGNSA. V lost 0 bases and J lost 4, with 9 bases in between. The CDR3 loop is CASSLAEGTYGYTF. The CDR3 nucleotides read TGTGCCAGCAGCTTAGCGGAGGGGACCTATGGCTACACCTTC.

Of note for this clonotype: This may stem from a read error, because a much larger clone lies one nucleotide away. The J gene is TRBJ1-2, the V gene TRBV2; D not certain. This CDR3 region has 15 residues. Trimming took off 0 bases at V and 6 bases at J, with 14 bases between the two ends. Germline V lookup: CDR1 SNHLY, CDR2 FYNNEI. In nucleotides, the CDR3 is TGTGCCAGCAGTGAAGCGCTTCTATGGTCAAATGGCTACACCTTC. Translated: CASSEALLWSNGYTF.

This chain connects TRBV20-1 to TRBJ2-2; 9 bases line up with TRBD2. V lost 3 bases to trimming and J lost 5 bases; unmatched junction nucleotides: 1. This CDR3 contains 13 residues. Germline CDR1 is DFQATT and CDR2 is SNEGSKA (reference sequence). CDR3 region: CSASLAGTGELFF. In nucleotides, the CDR3 is TGCAGTGCTAGTCTAGCGGGGACCGGGGAGCTGTTTTTT.

The V gene is TRBV29-1, the J gene TRBJ1-1; 12 positions match TRBD1. From germline, CDR1 is SQVTM and CDR2 ANQGSEA. V gave up 7 bases and J gave up 5 bases; unmatched junction bases: 5. CDR3 length: 13 residues. This chain's CDR3 is CSAGDRGRTEAFF. The CDR3 DNA reads as TGCAGCGCTGGGGACAGGGGGCGAACTGAAGCTTTCTTT. Based on the CDR3 plus reference TRBV29-1 and TRBJ1-1, the full variable domain is SAVISQKPSRDICQRGTSLTIQCQVDSQVTMMFWYRQQPGQSLTLIATANQGSEATYESGFVIDKFPISRPNLTFSTLTVSNMSPEDSSIYLCSAGDRGRTEAFFGQGTRLTVV.

The rearrangement joins TRBV7-2 to TRBJ1-6; perhaps TRBD1 as D (6 bases). This CDR3 spans 17 amino acids. With 7 bases removed from V and 10 bases from J, the gap between germline ends came to 26 bases. Germline-derived CDR1 and CDR2 are SGHTA and FQGNSA. CDR3: CASTPGLAGGRDSPLHF. As DNA, the CDR3 is TGTGCCAGCACCCCCGGACTAGCGGGGGGCCGTGACTCACCCCTCCACTTT.

The chain joins TRBV7-2 to TRBJ1-1, with D perhaps matching TRBD1 (6 bases). Germline-derived CDR1 and CDR2 are SGHTA and FQGNSA. V lost 4 bases to trimming and J lost 7 bases, with 16 bases between them. CDR3 length: 14 amino acids. The CDR3 DNA reads TGTGCCAGCAGCTCGATGACAGGAGGTCTTGAAGCTTTCTTT. Translating gives CASSSMTGGLEAFF.

This clonotype occurred once. The chain links TRBV7-6 to TRBJ2-5, with 9 bases matching TRBD1. From germline, CDR1 is SGHVS and CDR2 FNYEAQ. With V trimmed by 6 bases and J by 4 bases, 6 bases remained unmatched. CDR3 length equals 14 residues. The CDR3 region is CASRPTGGLETQYF. In DNA, the CDR3 is TGTGCCAGCAGACCGACAGGGGGACTAGAGACCCAGTACTTC.

This clonotype was recorded at least ten times. The chain links TRBV15 to TRBJ1-2, with a weak D call TRBD1 (5 bases). Trimming took 0 bases from V and 5 from J, leaving 13 bases between them. The CDR3 consists of 15 residues. The germline V gene encodes CDR1 LNHNV and CDR2 YYDKDF (reference sequence). The CDR3 reads CATSRDGTSSYGYTF. The CDR3 DNA reads as TGTGCCACCAGCAGAGATGGGACGTCAAGTTATGGCTACACCTTC.

This clonotype came up a few times. The rearrangement joins TRBV7-2 to TRBJ2-7, with a tentative D call TRBD1 (6 bases). Germline-derived CDR1 and CDR2 are SGHTA and FQGNSA. V was shortened by 2 bases and J by 5 bases, with 13 bases between the two germline ends. The CDR3 has 14 amino acids. CDR3 in DNA: TGTGCCAGCAGCTTAACCTACAGGGTCCACGAGCAGTACTTC. As protein: CASSLTYRVHEQYF.

This clonotype was found many times. The V call is TRBV10-3, the J call TRBJ1-5, with TRBD1 as a possible D gene (6 bases). Between the trimmed V and J ends, which lost 10 bases and 0 bases, there was a span of 13 bases. The CDR3 loop spans 14 amino acids. Looked up from germline, CDR1 is ENHRY and CDR2 is SYGVKD. Here the CDR3 DNA reads TGTGCCACCAGACAGGACGGTAGCAATCAGCCCCAGCATTTT. Its protein product is CATRQDGSNQPQHF.